These 2 T cell receptor beta chains were sequenced from one sample in a study of Tregs in tolerant kidney transplant recipients (dated by TCRdb to between 2018 and 2021). Receptors were amplified or captured by the immunoSEQ multiplex PCR assay. TCRdb provides this immuneACCESS table in a form limited to in-frame rearrangements. Some clones are lacking; in checked studies, under half of them reflect an unresolved V gene, and why the rest are absent is not known. Here the sample has around 98,000 clones; roughly 93% occur a single time. The top ten clonotypes cover 0.46% of the sample. The time point label corresponds to: blood sample drawn before combined kidney and bone marrow transplant. This material consisted of CD4+ T cells from blood, taken before the transplant. The receptor source for this set is a human donor who received a combined kidney and bone marrow transplant.

CDR3 coding DNA: TGTGCCAGCAGCTTAGAGGGAGGGTTGGAGCTGTTTTTT. As protein: CASSLEGGLELFF. The chain links TRBV7-9 to TRBJ2-2; TRBD2 matches at 7 bases. Germline CDR1 SEHNR, CDR2 FQNEAQ (reference sequence). CDR3 size: 13 residues. Trimming removed 1 base from V and 10 bases from J; junction bases left unmatched: 3.

The V call is TRBV30, the J call TRBJ1-1; TRBD1 matches 8 bases. The CDR3 consists of 12 residues. The J segment lost 4 bases and the V segment lost 5 bases, leaving 3 bases of the junction unmatched. Germline V gene data show CDR1 as GTSNPN and CDR2 as SVGIG (reference sequence). CDR3 amino acids: CAWSGGRTEAFF. The CDR3 DNA reads as TGTGCCTGGTCAGGGGGCCGCACTGAAGCTTTCTTT.